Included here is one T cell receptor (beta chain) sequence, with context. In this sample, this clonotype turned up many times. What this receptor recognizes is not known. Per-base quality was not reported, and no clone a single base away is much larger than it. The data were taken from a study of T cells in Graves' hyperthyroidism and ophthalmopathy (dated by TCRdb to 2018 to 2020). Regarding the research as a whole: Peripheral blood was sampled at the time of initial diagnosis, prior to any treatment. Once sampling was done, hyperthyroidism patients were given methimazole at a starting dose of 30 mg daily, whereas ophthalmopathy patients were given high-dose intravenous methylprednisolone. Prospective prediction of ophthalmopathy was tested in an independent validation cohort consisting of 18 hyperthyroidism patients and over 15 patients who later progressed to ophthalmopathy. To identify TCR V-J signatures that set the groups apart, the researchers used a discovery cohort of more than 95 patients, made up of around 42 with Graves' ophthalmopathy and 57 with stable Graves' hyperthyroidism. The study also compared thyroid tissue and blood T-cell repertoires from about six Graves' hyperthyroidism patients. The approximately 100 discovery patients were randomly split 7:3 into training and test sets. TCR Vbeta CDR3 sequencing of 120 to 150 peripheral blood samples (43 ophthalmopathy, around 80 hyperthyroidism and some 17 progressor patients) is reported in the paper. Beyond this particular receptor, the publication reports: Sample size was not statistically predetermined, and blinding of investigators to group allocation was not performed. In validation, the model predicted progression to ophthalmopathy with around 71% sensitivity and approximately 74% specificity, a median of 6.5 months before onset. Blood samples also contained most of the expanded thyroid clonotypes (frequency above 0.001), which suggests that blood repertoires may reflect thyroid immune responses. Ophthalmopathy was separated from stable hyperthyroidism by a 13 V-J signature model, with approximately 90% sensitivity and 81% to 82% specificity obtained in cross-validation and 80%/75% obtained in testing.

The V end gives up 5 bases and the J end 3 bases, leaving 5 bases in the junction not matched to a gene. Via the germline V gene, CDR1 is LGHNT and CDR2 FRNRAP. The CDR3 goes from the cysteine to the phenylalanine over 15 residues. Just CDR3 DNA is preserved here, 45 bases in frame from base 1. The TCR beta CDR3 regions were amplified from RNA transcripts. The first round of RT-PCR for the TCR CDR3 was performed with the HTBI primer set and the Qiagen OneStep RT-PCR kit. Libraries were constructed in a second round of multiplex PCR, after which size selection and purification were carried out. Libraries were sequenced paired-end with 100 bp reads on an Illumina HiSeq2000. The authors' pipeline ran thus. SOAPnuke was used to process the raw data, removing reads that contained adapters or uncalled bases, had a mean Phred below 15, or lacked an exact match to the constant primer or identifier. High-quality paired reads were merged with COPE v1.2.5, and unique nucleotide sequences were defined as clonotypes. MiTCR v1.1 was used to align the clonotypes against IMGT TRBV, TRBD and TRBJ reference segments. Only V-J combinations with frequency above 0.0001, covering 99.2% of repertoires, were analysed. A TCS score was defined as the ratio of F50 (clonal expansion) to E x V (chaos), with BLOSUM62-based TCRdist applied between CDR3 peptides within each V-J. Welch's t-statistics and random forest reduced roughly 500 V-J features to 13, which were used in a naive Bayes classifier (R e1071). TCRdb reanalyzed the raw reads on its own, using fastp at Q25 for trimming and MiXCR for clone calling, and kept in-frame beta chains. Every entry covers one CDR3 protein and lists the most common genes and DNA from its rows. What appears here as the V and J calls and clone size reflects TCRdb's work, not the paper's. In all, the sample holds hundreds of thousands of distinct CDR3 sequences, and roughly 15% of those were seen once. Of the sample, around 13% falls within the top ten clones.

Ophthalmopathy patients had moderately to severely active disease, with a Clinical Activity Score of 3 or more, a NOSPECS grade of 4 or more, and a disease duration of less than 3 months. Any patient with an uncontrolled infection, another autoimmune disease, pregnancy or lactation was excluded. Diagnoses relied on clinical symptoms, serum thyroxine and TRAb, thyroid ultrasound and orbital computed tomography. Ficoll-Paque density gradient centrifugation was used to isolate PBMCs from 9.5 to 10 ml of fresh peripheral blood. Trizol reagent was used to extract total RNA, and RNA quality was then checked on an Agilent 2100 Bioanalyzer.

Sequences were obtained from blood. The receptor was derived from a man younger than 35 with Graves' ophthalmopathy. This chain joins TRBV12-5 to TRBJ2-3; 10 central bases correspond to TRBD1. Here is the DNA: TGTGCTAGTGGTCTGACAGGGGGCGCGACAGATACGCAGTATTTT. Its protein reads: CASGLTGGATDTQYF.